What follows are 5 T cell receptor beta chains derived from one specimen sequenced in a study of blood T cells in healthy people across ages. With a J-beta primer mix and a sample-barcoded 5' primer, a second PCR ran 7 to 11 cycles. Via MiXCR, TCRdb re-called the 5' RACE reads, giving one row per CDR3 protein. The table shows 1 million or so distinct CDR3 sequences, with under 30% occurring only once. These data also featured in a second study, about T cells of mothers and their children.

The sample was blood. Receptors originate from a girl aged 2-10 years in good health.

The V call is TRBV4-2, the J call TRBJ2-5; tentative D call: TRBD2 (5 bases). The J call may be in error: the DNA end matches TRBJ2-1 better. The CDR3 consists of 18 residues. Germline V gene sequence: CDR1 LGHNA, CDR2 YNFKEQ. CDR3 amino acids: CASNHYLAEGPEYNEQFF. The CDR3 DNA is TGTGCCAGCAACCATTATTTGGCCGAGGGCCCTGAATACAATGAGCAGTTCTTC.

This clonotype came up a few times. CDR3 region: CSARLNTQADEKLFF. The DNA of the CDR3 is TGCAGTGCTAGACTCAACACCCAGGCGGATGAAAAACTGTTTTTT. This chain joins TRBV20-1 and TRBJ1-4; D uncertain. The CDR3 contains 15 residues. Trimming stripped 2 bases from V and 6 bases from J, with 16 bases between. Germline CDR1 is DFQATT and CDR2 is SNEGSKA (reference sequence).

The chain is built from TRBV12-3 or TRBV12-4 and TRBJ2-1; 8 bases line up with TRBD1. The CDR3 extends over 15 amino acids. Germline trimming cut 6 bases from V and 7 bases from J; bases unmatched to any gene: 11. CDR3 nucleotide sequence: TGTGCCAGCAGCCCGGGGCAGGGGGCCGTTAATGAGCAGTTCTTC. Translating it yields CASSPGQGAVNEQFF.

This clonotype was detected only a few times. The J gene is TRBJ1-1, the V gene TRBV7-2, with TRBD1 as a possible D gene (6 bases). CDR3 length: 14 residues. V was cut by 4 bases and J by 4 bases, with 13 bases left in between. CDR1 and CDR2 (germline): SGHTA, FQGNSA. The CDR3 DNA reads TGTGCCAGCAGCTCCCACCAGGGGAGCACTGAAGCTTTCTTT. Residues: CASSSHQGSTEAFF.

Comment on this clonotype: One end of the junction does not line up with germline, which may come from a read error. The chain is built from TRBV14 and TRBJ1-1; D is ambiguous. Germline values: CDR1 SGHDN, CDR2 FVKESK. This CDR3 has 17 amino acids. This chain's CDR3 is CASSQGILRAQITEAFF. Written as DNA, the CDR3 is TGTGCCAGTAGCCAAGGTATTCTGAGGGCGCAAATTACTGAAGCTTTCTTT.